The sequence of this T cell receptor (beta chain) was determined in a study of blood T cell repertoires in COVID-19. The CDR3 runs to 12 residues. The V end lost 5 bases, the J end lost 7 bases, and 11 bases lay between the germline ends. TCRdb's copy holds only in-frame clones and misses some; the assay was immunoSEQ multiplex PCR. This table holds about 300,000 clones, about four fifths found once. This chain joins TRBV12-3 or TRBV12-4 and TRBJ1-1; maybe TRBD1 (6 bases). Sequenced input: peripheral blood. The sequence came from a woman in her fifties or sixties with acute or convalescent COVID-19. The CDR3 reads CASSMLGGEAFF. CDR3 sequence (DNA): TGTGCCAGCAGTATGTTAGGGGGTGAAGCTTTCTTT.